These 10 T cell receptor beta chains were sequenced from one sample in a study of stem cell transplantation in POMP-related autoinflammatory disease. Assay used: immunoSEQ multiplex PCR; TCRdb lists only in-frame clones, some missing. The table includes more than 20,000 clones, 82% detected once. The sequencing here drew on CD4+ T cells from PBMCs, taken before stem cell transplantation. The receptors shown here come from a human donor with POMP-related autoinflammation and immune dysregulation (PRAID).

V and J are TRBV5-1 and TRBJ2-1; possible D gene TRBD1, 7 bases. CDR3 length: 16 amino acids. CDR1 and CDR2 from the germline V gene are SGHRS and YFSETQ. Trimming pared 4 bases from V and 2 bases from J, leaving 16 bases between. This CDR3 is CASSTAEGATYNEQFF. As DNA, the CDR3 is TGCGCCAGCAGCACCGCGGAGGGGGCTACCTACAATGAGCAGTTCTTC.

This clone has just one count. The chain couples TRBV15 to TRBJ1-1; weak D call: TRBD1 (5 bases). The CDR3 has 13 residues. Trimming removed 0 bases from V and 8 bases from J, with 10 bases in between. Germline values: CDR1 LNHNV, CDR2 YYDKDF (reference sequence). The CDR3 sequence: CATSRDEQAEAFF. The CDR3 nucleotides read TGTGCCACCAGCAGAGACGAACAGGCCGAAGCTTTCTTT.

The chain recombines TRBV2 with TRBJ1-1, with D uncertain. Trimming left V 4 bases short and J 8 bases short, with 8 bases between. In germline, CDR1 is SNHLY, CDR2 FYNNEI. This CDR3 has 11 residues. CDR3 nucleotides: TGTGCCAGCAGTGTGGTTTCAGAAGCTTTCTTT. It translates to CASSVVSEAFF.

The chain carries TRBV9 and TRBJ2-2; 7 nucleotides match TRBD2. Trimming removed 3 bases from V and 4 bases from J; junction bases left unmatched: 9. This CDR3 region has 16 residues. Per germline, CDR1 SGDLS and CDR2 YYNGEE. The CDR3 here is CASSAGLGRGTGELFF. Written as DNA, the CDR3 is TGTGCCAGCAGCGCTGGACTAGGGAGGGGCACCGGGGAGCTGTTTTTT. The whole variable domain, filled in from reference TRBV9 and TRBJ2-2, reads DSGVTQTPKHLITATGQRVTLRCSPRSGDLSVYWYQQSLDQGLQFLIQYYNGEERAKGNILERFSAQQFPDLHSELNLSSLELGDSALYFCASSAGLGRGTGELFFGEGSRLTVL.

The chain is built from TRBV30 and TRBJ1-3; weak D call: TRBD1 (6 bases). This CDR3 spans 14 amino acids. Germline values: CDR1 GTSNPN, CDR2 SVGIG (reference sequence). Trimming pared 3 bases from V and 4 bases from J, leaving 13 bases between. The CDR3 region is CAWRAQGLGNTIYF. The CDR3 DNA follows: TGTGCCTGGAGGGCTCAGGGGCTCGGAAACACCATATATTTT.

The V gene is TRBV27, the J gene TRBJ2-3; TRBD1 matches 10 bases. V lost 3 bases, J lost 5 bases, and 14 bases stayed unmatched. In germline, CDR1 is MNHEY, CDR2 SMNVEV (reference sequence). The CDR3 loop spans 18 amino acids. CDR3 sequence: CASSFRAGRQGAGDTQYF. For the CDR3, the DNA is TGTGCCAGCAGTTTCCGCGCAGGGCGACAGGGGGCAGGAGATACGCAGTATTTT.

The V and J genes are TRBV19 and TRBJ1-2; TRBD1 agrees at 7 bases. CDR1 and CDR2 from the germline V gene are LNHDA and SQIVND (reference sequence). The junction had 5 bases not matched to a gene; V was cut back by 6 bases and J by 7 bases. CDR3 length equals 12 residues. CDR3: CASRNRGGGYTF. For the CDR3, the DNA is TGTGCCAGTAGAAACAGGGGTGGTGGCTACACCTTC.

The V and J genes are TRBV5-1 and TRBJ2-1, with 12 bases fitting TRBD2. Germline assignment: CDR1 SGHRS and CDR2 YFSETQ. This CDR3 is built from 14 residues. With V trimmed by 0 bases and J by 12 bases, 4 bases remained unmatched. The DNA of the CDR3 is TGCGCCAGCAGCTTGGCTAGCGGGGGGGCCGGGCAGTTCTTC. Its protein is CASSLASGGAGQFF.

This clone was detected only a few times. This chain connects TRBV7-3 to TRBJ2-1; 16 bases match TRBD2. Germline trimming cut 5 bases from V and 4 bases from J; bases unmatched to any gene: 14. Germline-derived CDR1 and CDR2 are SGHTA and FQGTGA. The CDR3 sequence is 20 residues long. The DNA of the CDR3 is TGTGCCAGCAGCCGCCCCCCGGGACTAGCGGGAGGGCCTGGGTACAATGAGCAGTTCTTC. This sequence encodes CASSRPPGLAGGPGYNEQFF.

The chain links TRBV13 to TRBJ2-5; tentatively, D is TRBD1 (6 bases). Germline values: CDR1 PRHDT, CDR2 FYEKMQ (reference sequence). V gave up 1 base and J gave up 7 bases, with 25 bases separating them. This CDR3 contains 18 residues. The CDR3 nucleotides read TGTGCCAGCAGCTTAGAGGGTGTCGCTCAGGGGAGATTGGGGACCCAGTACTTC. This encodes CASSLEGVAQGRLGTQYF.